This T cell receptor beta chain was identified in a study of T cell repertoires in cytomegalovirus infection. This clonotype was observed a handful of times. Its antigen remains unidentified. TCRdb processed the reads anew with MiXCR; each CDR3 protein has one entry. The sample consists of around 900,000 distinct CDR3 sequences, roughly 31% of them appearing once. Unmatched junction bases numbered 9, after V lost 6 bases and J lost 6 bases. The CDR3 runs to 15 residues. Germline V gene lookup returns CDR1 SEHNR and CDR2 FQNEAQ (reference sequence). The TCR was taken from a human donor in good health (CMV status not recorded). Some clones in this sample may be carry-over from other donors' samples. Material: cultured CD8+ T cells from PBMCs, obtained from culture after CMV antigen stimulation. J is TRBJ2-1 and V is TRBV7-9; 9 nucleotides align to TRBD2. In DNA form, the CDR3 reads TGTGCCAGCAGAATTGGCGGGGGGGCCGCCAATGAGCAGTTCTTC. It codes for CASRIGGGAANEQFF. Using reference TRBV7-9 and TRBJ2-1 for the parts outside the CDR3, the full variable domain is DTGVSQNPRHKITKRGQNVTFRCDPISEHNRLYWYRQTLGQGPEFLTYFQNEAQLEKSRLLSDRFSAERPKGSFSTLEIQRTEQGDSAMYLCASRIGGGAANEQFFGPGTRLTVL.